Listed below are T cell receptor beta chains from one sample, sequenced in a study of OX40 agonist ivuxolimab in advanced cancers. Generated by immunoSEQ multiplex PCR, the TCRdb table keeps only in-frame clones and is missing some. The table has under 100,000 clones, 85% to 90% seen once; the top ten hold around 0.15%. The input for sequencing was CD4+ or CD8+ T cells sorted from blood, taken in a trial of the OX40 agonist ivuxolimab. Every receptor here comes from an adult with an advanced solid tumor such as melanoma, head and neck, liver or kidney cancer. CDR3s include the opening cysteine and the closing phenylalanine or tryptophan. The D gene is left open where the match is weak. Some rows have no size entry. The others give once, few or many, or a class for an expanded clone.

V gene: TRBV19
CDR3 length: 15
J gene: TRBJ2-5
D gene: TRBD2
clone size: NA
CDR3 DNA: TGTGCCACTAGGGCCCGGGCTAGCGGGGGAGAGACCCAGTACTTC
CDR3 protein: CATRARASGGETQYF

V gene: TRBV5-4
CDR3 length: 14
J gene: TRBJ2-1
D gene: NA
clone size: NA
CDR3 DNA: TGTGCCAGCAGCATTCCCGGGACTTTTGGGGAGCAGTTCTTC
CDR3 protein: CASSIPGTFGEQFF

V gene: TRBV5-1
CDR3 length: 15
J gene: TRBJ2-3
D gene: TRBD1
clone size: NA
CDR3 DNA: TGCGCCAGCAGCTCTCGACAGGGTCTAACAGATACGCAGTATTTT
CDR3 protein: CASSSRQGLTDTQYF

V gene: TRBV7-7
CDR3 length: 16
J gene: TRBJ2-2
D gene: TRBD2
clone size: NA
CDR3 DNA: TGTGCCAGCAGCCCTAGCGGGAGGCCGAACACCGGGGAGCTGTTTTTT
CDR3 protein: CASSPSGRPNTGELFF

V gene: TRBV14
CDR3 length: 14
J gene: TRBJ2-2
D gene: TRBD2
clone size: NA
CDR3 DNA: TGTGCCAGCAGGCTAGCGGGGAGCACCGGGGAGCTGTTTTTT
CDR3 protein: CASRLAGSTGELFF

V gene: TRBV5-6
CDR3 length: 15
J gene: TRBJ2-4
D gene: TRBD1
clone size: NA
CDR3 DNA: TGTGCCAGCAGCACCAGGGGGCAGGCCAAAAACATTCAGTACTTC
CDR3 protein: CASSTRGQAKNIQYF

V gene: TRBV27
CDR3 length: 15
J gene: TRBJ2-5
D gene: NA
clone size: NA
CDR3 DNA: TGTGCCAGCAGCCTCGGGACACCGTACCAAGAGACCCAGTACTTC
CDR3 protein: CASSLGTPYQETQYF

V gene: TRBV18
CDR3 length: 16
J gene: TRBJ1-1
D gene: TRBD1
clone size: once
CDR3 DNA: TGTGCCAGCTCACCCTCTCTTGGACAGGGGAACACTGAAGCTTTCTTT
CDR3 protein: CASSPSLGQGNTEAFF

V gene: TRBV5-1
CDR3 length: 16
J gene: TRBJ2-2
D gene: NA
clone size: NA
CDR3 DNA: TGCGCCAGCAGCTTGGAGGAATTTGGGGACACCGGGGAGCTGTTTTTT
CDR3 protein: CASSLEEFGDTGELFF

V gene: TRBV10-2
CDR3 length: 13
J gene: TRBJ1-4
D gene: NA
clone size: NA
CDR3 DNA: TGCGCCAGCCAGAGCGCAACTAATGAAAAACTGTTTTTT
CDR3 protein: CASQSATNEKLFF

V gene: TRBV2
CDR3 length: 14
J gene: TRBJ1-2
D gene: NA
clone size: NA
CDR3 DNA: TGTGCCAGCCCTAGGGGGGCAGGTTACTATGGCTACACCTTC
CDR3 protein: CASPRGAGYYGYTF

V gene: TRBV30
CDR3 length: 14
J gene: TRBJ2-1
D gene: NA
clone size: NA
CDR3 DNA: TGTGCCTGGGAGAGGGACATAAACAACAATGAGCAGTTCTTC
CDR3 protein: CAWERDINNNEQFF

V gene: TRBV6-5
CDR3 length: 15
J gene: TRBJ2-1
D gene: NA
clone size: NA
CDR3 DNA: TGTGCCACCTCCGGGGCCTTGGGTGTCGGAAATGAGCAGTTCTTC
CDR3 protein: CATSGALGVGNEQFF

V gene: TRBV19
CDR3 length: 13
J gene: TRBJ2-2
D gene: NA
clone size: once
CDR3 DNA: TGTGCCAGTAGTATAGATGGGACAGGGGAGCTGTTTTTT
CDR3 protein: CASSIDGTGELFF

V gene: TRBV4-1
CDR3 length: 16
J gene: TRBJ2-3
D gene: TRBD1
clone size: NA
CDR3 DNA: TGCGCCAGCAGCCAGCAGACAGGGGGCCTGAGAGATACGCAGTATTTT
CDR3 protein: CASSQQTGGLRDTQYF

V gene: TRBV2
CDR3 length: 13
J gene: TRBJ1-6
D gene: NA
clone size: NA
CDR3 DNA: TGTGCCACAGCGGACAGTAATAATTCACCCCTCCACTTT
CDR3 protein: CATADSNNSPLHF

V gene: TRBV5-4
CDR3 length: 15
J gene: TRBJ2-2
D gene: TRBD2
clone size: NA
CDR3 DNA: TGTGCCAGCTCGAAGGCTAGCGGGGACACCGGGGAGCTGTTTTTT
CDR3 protein: CASSKASGDTGELFF

V gene: TRBV5-1
CDR3 length: 17
J gene: TRBJ2-2
D gene: TRBD2
clone size: once
CDR3 DNA: TGCGCCAGCAGCTTGGGAGCGGGGCTCCGCCCGGCCGGGGAGCTGTTTTTT
CDR3 protein: CASSLGAGLRPAGELFF

V gene: TRBV14
CDR3 length: 14
J gene: TRBJ2-2
D gene: NA
clone size: once
CDR3 DNA: TGTGCCAGCAGTGGGCGCCTGGGCACCGGGGAGCTGTTTTTT
CDR3 protein: CASSGRLGTGELFF

V gene: TRBV5-1
CDR3 length: 15
J gene: TRBJ2-5
D gene: TRBD1
clone size: few
CDR3 DNA: TGCGCCAGCAGTTTGAGATGGGACAGCCAAGAGACCCAGTACTTC
CDR3 protein: CASSLRWDSQETQYF

V gene: TRBV5-1
CDR3 length: 14
J gene: TRBJ2-7
D gene: NA
clone size: NA
CDR3 DNA: TGCGCCAGCAGCTTGGGACAGCTAACCTACGAGCAGTACTTC
CDR3 protein: CASSLGQLTYEQYF

V gene: TRBV19
CDR3 length: 15
J gene: TRBJ2-7
D gene: NA
clone size: once
CDR3 DNA: TGTGCCAGTAGTATTTACGGACTGTCTTCCTACGAGCAGTACTTC
CDR3 protein: CASSIYGLSSYEQYF

V gene: TRBV28
CDR3 length: 15
J gene: TRBJ2-5
D gene: NA
clone size: NA
CDR3 DNA: TGTGCCAGCAGTTTGGCCCGAGGGAGAGGGGAGACCCAGTACTTC
CDR3 protein: CASSLARGRGETQYF

V gene: TRBV11-3
CDR3 length: 17
J gene: TRBJ2-3
D gene: NA
clone size: NA
CDR3 DNA: TGTGCCAGCAGCTCGGGGCGGGTCGACCATAACACAGATACGCAGTATTTT
CDR3 protein: CASSSGRVDHNTDTQYF

V gene: TRBV5-1
CDR3 length: 15
J gene: TRBJ2-7
D gene: TRBD2
clone size: NA
CDR3 DNA: TGCGCCAGCAGCGAACTAGCGGGTGTTGATGTTGCGCAGTACTTC
CDR3 protein: CASSELAGVDVAQYF

V gene: TRBV2
CDR3 length: 15
J gene: TRBJ2-1
D gene: TRBD2
clone size: NA
CDR3 DNA: TGTGCCAGCAGGAGACTAGCGGGAGCCCCTAATGAGCAGTTCTTC
CDR3 protein: CASRRLAGAPNEQFF

V gene: TRBV5-1
CDR3 length: 15
J gene: TRBJ1-2
D gene: NA
clone size: NA
CDR3 DNA: TGCGCCAGCAGCTTGGGAGGAGTCGGGCTCTATGGCTACACCTTC
CDR3 protein: CASSLGGVGLYGYTF

V gene: TRBV6-5
CDR3 length: 11
J gene: TRBJ2-7
D gene: NA
clone size: NA
CDR3 DNA: TGTGCCAGCAGTACTATGGGCGAGCAGTACTTC
CDR3 protein: CASSTMGEQYF

V gene: TRBV6-6
CDR3 length: 13
J gene: TRBJ1-2
D gene: NA
clone size: NA
CDR3 DNA: TGTGCCAGCAGGCCGGACAAGAACTATGGCTACACCTTC
CDR3 protein: CASRPDKNYGYTF

V gene: TRBV9
CDR3 length: 16
J gene: TRBJ1-3
D gene: NA
clone size: NA
CDR3 DNA: TGTGCCAGCAGCGTAGCTGTGGCAGGGGCGGGAAACACCATATATTTT
CDR3 protein: CASSVAVAGAGNTIYF

V gene: TRBV4-2
CDR3 length: 12
J gene: TRBJ2-2
D gene: NA
clone size: NA
CDR3 DNA: TGTGCCAGCAGCCAAGTTACCGGGGAGCTGTTTTTT
CDR3 protein: CASSQVTGELFF